The TCR beta chain under discussion was sequenced for a study of T cell responses to AZD1222 COVID-19 vaccine. Study results and limitations: As reported, nearly half of all spike-specific TCRs target variant regions that are unmutated.

Data came from immunoSEQ multiplex PCR; TCRdb stores just in-frame clones and leaves some out. There are 79,000 or so clones in the sample; over 60% occur only once, and roughly 29% lies in the top ten. Germline V gene lookup returns CDR1 MDHEN and CDR2 SYDVKM. There are 13 residues in the CDR3. Trimming took 6 bases from V and 2 from J, leaving 10 bases between them. As regards this clone: Antigen specificity is unknown.

Sequencing used peripheral blood, obtained 28 days after the second dose of the MenACWY control vaccine. The rearrangement joins TRBV28 to TRBJ1-2; the D is unclear. The source is an adult who received the MenACWY meningococcal vaccine as a control. CDR3 nucleotide sequence: TGTGCCAGCAGACCGGAGGTGAACTATGGCTACACCTTC. As protein: CASRPEVNYGYTF.